This entry lists 4 T cell receptor beta chains sequenced from one sample in a study of T-cell memory formation after mild COVID-19 (dated by TCRdb to the early 2020s). To prepare the library, 5' RACE was applied. Instrument on record: Illumina NovaSeq 6000. TCRdb reprocessed the public reads (quality trimming at Q25 with fastp, clone calling with MiXCR) and kept in-frame beta chains. Here each entry gathers all rows of one CDR3 protein and keeps the most common genes and DNA. Present in this sample are 550,000 to 650,000 distinct CDR3 sequences, 15% to 20% of which were seen just once. The ten largest make up 8.1% of the sample. The source material was PBMCs or a T cell subset sorted from them (not recorded which). These receptors originate from an adult woman who had mild COVID-19 (a few samples of this study predate the infection). The sample titles of this study are shuffled in the database, so cell type and time point are left out; the donor was told from shared clones.

This clonotype was counted a few times. The chain recombines TRBV30 with TRBJ2-5; possible D gene TRBD1, 5 bases. V was cut by 1 base and J by 5 bases, with 11 bases left in between. This CDR3 is built from 13 residues. Germline V gene lookup returns CDR1 GTSNPN and CDR2 SVGIG (reference sequence). In nucleotides, the CDR3 is TGTGCCTGGAGTGGGGCAGGGTTGGAGACCCAGTACTTC. Residues: CAWSGAGLETQYF. Looking up the rest from reference TRBV30 and TRBJ2-5 gives the full variable domain: SQTIHQWPATLVQPVGSPLSLECTVEGTSNPNLYWYRQAAGRGLQLLFYSVGIGQISSEVPQNLSASRPQDRQFILSSKKLLLSDSGFYLCAWSGAGLETQYFGPGTRLLVL.

The chain employs TRBV6-2 or TRBV6-3 and TRBJ1-1; TRBD1 matches at 7 bases. After removal of 5 bases from V and 7 bases from J, the junction contained 10 bases not matched to a gene. The CDR3 totals 14 residues. CDR1 and CDR2 (germline): MNHEY, SVGEGT. CDR3 sequence: CASSTPGGGDEAFF. CDR3 coding DNA: TGTGCCAGCAGTACCCCAGGAGGGGGCGATGAAGCTTTCTTT.

The chain is built from TRBV7-9 and TRBJ2-1; D remains ambiguous. V was cut by 4 bases and J by 12 bases, with 10 bases left in between. This CDR3 contains 11 residues. Germline CDR1 reads SEHNR; CDR2 reads FQNEAQ (reference sequence). This chain's CDR3 is CASSSGSGQFF. CDR3 DNA sequence: TGTGCCAGCAGCTCCGGATCCGGGCAGTTCTTC.

The chain combines TRBV4-3 with TRBJ1-1; D is ambiguous. Trimming shortened V by 3 bases and J by 5 bases, and 10 bases separated the two germline ends. The CDR3 runs 13 residues. Looked up from germline, CDR1 is LGHNA and CDR2 is YSLEER. CDR3 bases: TGCGCCAGCAGCCACACTAGGGAAACTGAAGCTTTCTTT. It codes for CASSHTRETEAFF.